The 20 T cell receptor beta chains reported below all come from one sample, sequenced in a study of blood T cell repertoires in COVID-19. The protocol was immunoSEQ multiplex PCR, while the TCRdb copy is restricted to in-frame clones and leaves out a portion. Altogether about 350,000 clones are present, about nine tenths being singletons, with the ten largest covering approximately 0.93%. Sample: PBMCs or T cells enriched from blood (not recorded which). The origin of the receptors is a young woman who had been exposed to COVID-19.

CDR3 nucleotide sequence: TGTGCCAGCAGCCGCAGGGTTACCTACGAGCAGTACTTC. Protein sequence: CASSRRVTYEQYF. The chain recombines TRBV7-8 with TRBJ2-7; possible D gene TRBD1, 5 bases. The germline V gene has CDR1 SGHVS and CDR2 FQNEAQ. V lost 5 bases and J lost 2, with 10 bases in between. The CDR3 runs to 13 residues. The full variable domain, completed using reference TRBV7-8 and TRBJ2-7, is GAGVSQSPRYKVAKRGQDVALRCDPISGHVSLFWYQQALGQGPEFLTYFQNEAQLDKSGLPSDRFFAERPEGSVSTLKIQRTQQEDSAVYLCASSRRVTYEQYFGPGTRLTVT.

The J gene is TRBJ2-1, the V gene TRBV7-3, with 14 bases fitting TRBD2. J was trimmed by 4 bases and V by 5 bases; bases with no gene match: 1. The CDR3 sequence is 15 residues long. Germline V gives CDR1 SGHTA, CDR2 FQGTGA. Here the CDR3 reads CASSRTSGRYNEQFF. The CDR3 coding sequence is TGTGCCAGCAGCCGGACTAGCGGGAGGTACAATGAGCAGTTCTTC.

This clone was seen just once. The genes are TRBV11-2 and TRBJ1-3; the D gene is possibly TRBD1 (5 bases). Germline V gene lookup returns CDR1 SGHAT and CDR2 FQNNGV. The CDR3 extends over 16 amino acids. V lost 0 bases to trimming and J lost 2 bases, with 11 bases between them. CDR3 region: CASSLEGDRTGNTIYF. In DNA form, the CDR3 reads TGTGCCAGCAGCTTAGAAGGTGACAGAACTGGAAACACCATATATTTT.

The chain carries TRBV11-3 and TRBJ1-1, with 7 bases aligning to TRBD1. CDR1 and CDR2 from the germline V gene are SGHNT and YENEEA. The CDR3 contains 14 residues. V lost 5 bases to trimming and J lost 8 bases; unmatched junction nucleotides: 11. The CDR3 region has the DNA TGTGCCAGCAGCCCCTCACTAGGGACAGCCGAAGCTTTCTTT. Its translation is CASSPSLGTAEAFF.

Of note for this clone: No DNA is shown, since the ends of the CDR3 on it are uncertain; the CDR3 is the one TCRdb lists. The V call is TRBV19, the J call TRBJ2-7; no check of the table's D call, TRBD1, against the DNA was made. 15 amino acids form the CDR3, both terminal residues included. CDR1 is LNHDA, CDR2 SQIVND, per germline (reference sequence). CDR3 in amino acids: CASTSAGTASYEQYF.

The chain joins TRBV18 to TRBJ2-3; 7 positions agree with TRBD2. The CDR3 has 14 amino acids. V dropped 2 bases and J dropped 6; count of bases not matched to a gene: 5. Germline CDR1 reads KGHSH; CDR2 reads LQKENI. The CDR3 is CASSPSGTADTQYF. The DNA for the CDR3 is TGTGCCAGCTCACCAAGCGGGACGGCGGATACGCAGTATTTT.

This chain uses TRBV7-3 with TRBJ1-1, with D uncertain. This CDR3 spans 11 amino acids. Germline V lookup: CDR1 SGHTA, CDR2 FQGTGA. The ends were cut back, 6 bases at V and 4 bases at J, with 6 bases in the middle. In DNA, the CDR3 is TGTGCCAGCAGGGAGGGCACTGAAGCTTTCTTT. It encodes CASREGTEAFF.

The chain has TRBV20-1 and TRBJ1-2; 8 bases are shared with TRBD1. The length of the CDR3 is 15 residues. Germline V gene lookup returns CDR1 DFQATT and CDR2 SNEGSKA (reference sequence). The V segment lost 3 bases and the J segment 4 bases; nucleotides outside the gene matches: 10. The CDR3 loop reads CSASRGTGEPYGYTF. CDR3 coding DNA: TGCAGTGCTAGTCGGGGGACAGGAGAACCCTATGGCTACACCTTC.

The CDR3 is CASSGRGEEKLFF. In DNA form, the CDR3 reads TGTGCCAGCAGCGGCAGGGGGGAGGAAAAACTGTTTTTT. J is TRBJ1-4 and V is TRBV9; 7 bases map to TRBD1. This CDR3 has 13 residues. Germline-derived CDR1 and CDR2 are SGDLS and YYNGEE. V lost 3 bases and J lost 8; bases outside the gene matches: 4.

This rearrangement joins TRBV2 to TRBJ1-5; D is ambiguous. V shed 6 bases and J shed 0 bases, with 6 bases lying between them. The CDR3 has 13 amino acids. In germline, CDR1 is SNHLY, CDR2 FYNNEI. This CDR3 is CASRRDSNQPQHF. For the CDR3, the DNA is TGTGCCAGCAGGAGAGATAGCAATCAGCCCCAGCATTTT.

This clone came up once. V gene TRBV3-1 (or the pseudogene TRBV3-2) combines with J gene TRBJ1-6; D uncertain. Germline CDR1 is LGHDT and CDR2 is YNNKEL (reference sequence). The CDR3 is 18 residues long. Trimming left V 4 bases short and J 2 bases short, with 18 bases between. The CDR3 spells CASSPGIAGSPYNSPLHF. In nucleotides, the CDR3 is TGTGCCAGCAGCCCTGGGATTGCGGGTTCTCCCTATAATTCACCCCTCCACTTT.

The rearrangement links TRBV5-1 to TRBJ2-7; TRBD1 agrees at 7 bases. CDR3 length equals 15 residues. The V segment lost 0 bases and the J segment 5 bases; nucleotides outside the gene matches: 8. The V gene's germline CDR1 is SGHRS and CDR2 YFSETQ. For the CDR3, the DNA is TGCGCCAGCAGCTTGGTAGCAGGGGGTTTCAACGAGCAGTACTTC. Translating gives CASSLVAGGFNEQYF.

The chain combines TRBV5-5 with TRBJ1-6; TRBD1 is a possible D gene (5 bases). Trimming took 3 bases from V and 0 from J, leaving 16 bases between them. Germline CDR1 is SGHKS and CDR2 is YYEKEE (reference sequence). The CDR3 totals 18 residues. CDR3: CASSWGMRGSSYNSPLHF. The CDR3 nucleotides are TGTGCCAGCAGCTGGGGGATGCGGGGGAGCTCCTATAATTCACCCCTCCACTTT.

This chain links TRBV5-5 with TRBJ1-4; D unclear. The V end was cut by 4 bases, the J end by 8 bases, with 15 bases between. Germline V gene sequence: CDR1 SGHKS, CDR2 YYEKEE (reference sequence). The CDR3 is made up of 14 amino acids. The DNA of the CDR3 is TGTGCCAGCAGCGTGGGGTTGGCCCGCGAAAAACTGTTTTTT. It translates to CASSVGLAREKLFF.

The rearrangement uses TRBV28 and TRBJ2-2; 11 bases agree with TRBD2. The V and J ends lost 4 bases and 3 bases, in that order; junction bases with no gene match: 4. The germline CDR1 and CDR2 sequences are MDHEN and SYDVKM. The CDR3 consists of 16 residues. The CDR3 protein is CASSSTSGKYTGELFF. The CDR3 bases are TGTGCCAGCAGTTCGACTAGCGGGAAATACACCGGGGAGCTGTTTTTT.

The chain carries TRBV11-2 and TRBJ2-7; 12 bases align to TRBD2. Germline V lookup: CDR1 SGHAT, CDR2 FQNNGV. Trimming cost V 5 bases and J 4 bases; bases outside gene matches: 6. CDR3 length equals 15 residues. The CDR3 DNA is TGTGCCAGCAGCCCCGGACTAGCGGGAACGTACGAGCAGTACTTC. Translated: CASSPGLAGTYEQYF.

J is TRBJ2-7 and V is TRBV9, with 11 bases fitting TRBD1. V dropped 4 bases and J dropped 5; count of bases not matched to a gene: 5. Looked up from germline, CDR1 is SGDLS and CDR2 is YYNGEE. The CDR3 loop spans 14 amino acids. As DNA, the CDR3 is TGTGCCAGCAGCAGGACAGGGGGCCGTGACGAGCAGTACTTC. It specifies CASSRTGGRDEQYF.

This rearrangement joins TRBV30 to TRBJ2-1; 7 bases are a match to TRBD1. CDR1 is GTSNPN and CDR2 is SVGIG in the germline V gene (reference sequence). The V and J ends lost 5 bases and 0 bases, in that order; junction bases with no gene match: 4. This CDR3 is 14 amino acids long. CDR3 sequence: CAWQTGSSYNEQFF. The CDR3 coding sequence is TGTGCCTGGCAGACAGGGAGCTCCTACAATGAGCAGTTCTTC. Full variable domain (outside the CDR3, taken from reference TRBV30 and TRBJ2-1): SQTIHQWPATLVQPVGSPLSLECTVEGTSNPNLYWYRQAAGRGLQLLFYSVGIGQISSEVPQNLSASRPQDRQFILSSKKLLLSDSGFYLCAWQTGSSYNEQFFGPGTRLTVL.

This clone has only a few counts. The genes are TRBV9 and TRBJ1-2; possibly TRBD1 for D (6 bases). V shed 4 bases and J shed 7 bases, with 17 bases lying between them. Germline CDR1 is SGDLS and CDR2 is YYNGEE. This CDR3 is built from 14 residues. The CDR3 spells CASSTEVGAGGYTF. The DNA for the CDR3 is TGTGCCAGCAGCACAGAGGTGGGGGCAGGTGGCTACACCTTC.

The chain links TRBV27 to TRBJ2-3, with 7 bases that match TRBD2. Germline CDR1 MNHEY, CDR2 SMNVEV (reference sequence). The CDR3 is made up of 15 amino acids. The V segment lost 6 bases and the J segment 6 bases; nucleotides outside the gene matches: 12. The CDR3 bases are TGTGCCAGCAGCAGAGGGACTAAGGGTTCGGATACGCAGTATTTT. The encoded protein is CASSRGTKGSDTQYF.